The following is a T cell receptor beta chain sequence with its context. These data are taken from a study of cytomegalovirus exposure and HLA in healthy donors. PCR used 60 Vbeta primers and 13 Jbeta primers. Generated by immunoSEQ multiplex PCR, the TCRdb table keeps only in-frame clones and is missing some. This table has 170,000 or so clones, around four fifths appearing once. There are 15 residues in the CDR3. Deletions cut 0 bases from V and 6 bases from J, with 14 bases between. Germline V gene data show CDR1 as SGHAT and CDR2 as FQNNGV. Sequenced: PBMCs. This TCR derives from a girl between 10 and 17 years old in good health and CMV-seropositive. J is TRBJ1-1 and V is TRBV11-2; no clear D gene. The CDR3 here is CASSLEGRGRSEAFF. In DNA, the CDR3 is TGTGCCAGCAGCTTAGAAGGCCGGGGTAGGTCTGAAGCTTTCTTT.